The clone carrying this T cell receptor beta chain appeared once. Authors' methods: The assay estimated nucleated cells by amplifying reference gene primers. Assay used: immunoSEQ multiplex PCR; TCRdb lists only in-frame clones, some missing. V and J calls plus clone size are reproduced from that table; the DNA served to infer D and trimming. The table shows roughly 100,000 clones, with 84% occurring only once. This entry is derived from a study of blood T cell repertoires in COVID-19. Across the study: Sites in the United States, Italy and Spain provided acute and convalescent COVID-19 samples.

This CDR3 spans 13 amino acids. Germline V gene data show CDR1 as GTSNPN and CDR2 as SVGIG (reference sequence). Trimming took 5 bases from V and 10 from J, leaving 20 bases between them. The receptor comes from a man in his 70s with active or convalescent COVID-19. V and J are TRBV30 and TRBJ1-1; no reliable D call. The specimen sequenced was peripheral blood. The CDR3 spells CAWATREPGRAFF. The CDR3 DNA is TGTGCCTGGGCCACTCGGGAGCCCGGACGAGCTTTCTTT. Variable domain in full (rest from reference TRBV30 and TRBJ1-1): SQTIHQWPATLVQPVGSPLSLECTVEGTSNPNLYWYRQAAGRGLQLLFYSVGIGQISSEVPQNLSASRPQDRQFILSSKKLLLSDSGFYLCAWATREPGRAFFGQGTRLTVV.